This T cell receptor (beta chain) was recorded in a study of shared clonotypes between healthy human individuals. V was pared by 5 bases and J by 10 bases, with 9 bases between. Looked up from germline, CDR1 is MDHEN and CDR2 is SYDVKM. The CDR3 spans 12 residues. Method: immunoSEQ multiplex PCR; TCRdb's copy keeps in-frame clones and lacks some. The data contain approximately 500,000 clones, around 96% of them singletons. The receptor comes from a woman aged 25-40 years in good health. The sequencing input was naive CD4+ T cells sorted from blood. Indicated subset: CD45RA+ positively selected. The rearrangement links TRBV28 to TRBJ1-6, with D uncertain. CDR3 in amino acids: CASSLLSSPLHF. For the CDR3, the DNA is TGTGCCAGCAGTCTTCTCAGCTCACCCCTCCACTTT.